Here is one TCR beta chain with its context. Its cognate antigen is unknown. The sample comes from a study of T cell repertoires in cytomegalovirus infection. Study overall: Carrying CMV and the relevant HLA type showed in public TCR beta signatures.

Study conclusions and caveats: In two of eight donors, the top clonotype was HLA-C-restricted CMV-specific.

TCRdb called the reads again in MiXCR, with one record for every CDR3 protein. The table shows 200,000 or so distinct CDR3 sequences, with roughly 30% occurring only once. The V gene lost 1 base and the J gene lost 0 bases, with 10 bases spanning the gap. CDR1 SGHVS and CDR2 FNYEAQ come from the germline V gene. The CDR3 loop spans 15 amino acids. The material sequenced was PBMCs. This clonotype originated in a human donor in good health (CMV status not recorded). Some clones in this sample may be carry-over from other donors' samples. The rearrangement uses TRBV7-6 and TRBJ2-7; weak D call: TRBD2 (6 bases). The CDR3 spells CASSLGRGGSYEQYF. The CDR3 nucleotides are TGTGCCAGCAGCTTAGGGCGGGGAGGCTCCTACGAGCAGTACTTC.